One sample yielded the 4 T cell receptor beta chains listed below, sequenced in a study of blood T cell repertoires in COVID-19. Measured with immunoSEQ multiplex PCR; TCRdb has only the in-frame clones, and not every one. This sample has about 100,000 clones; roughly two thirds occur once, and the top ten carry about 6.5%. Specimen: peripheral blood. The receptor source for this set is an elderly man with acute or convalescent COVID-19.

The chain recombines TRBV7-2 with TRBJ2-7, with D perhaps TRBD1 (5 bases). This CDR3 contains 15 residues. The germline V gene has CDR1 SGHTA and CDR2 FQGNSA. V shed 5 bases and J shed 0 bases, with 14 bases lying between them. The CDR3 nucleotides read TGTGCCAGCAGCATAGGGGCGAGCAACTCCTACGAGCAGTACTTC. Amino acid sequence: CASSIGASNSYEQYF.

This clone was detected only a few times. This chain links TRBV18 with TRBJ2-7, with 8 bases fitting TRBD2. Germline CDR1 reads KGHSH; CDR2 reads LQKENI. This CDR3 is built from 15 residues. V lost 1 base, J lost 6 bases, and 8 bases stayed unmatched. Here the CDR3 DNA reads TGTGCCAGCTCACCACTAAGCGGGAGCGCCTCCGAGCAGTACTTC. Protein product: CASSPLSGSASEQYF. Looking up the rest from reference TRBV18 and TRBJ2-7 gives the full variable domain: NAGVMQNPRHLVRRRGQEARLRCSPMKGHSHVYWYRQLPEEGLKFMVYLQKENIIDESGMPKERFSAEFPKEGPSILRIQQVVRGDSAAYFCASSPLSGSASEQYFGPGTRLTVT.

To note about this clone: One end of the junction is discordant with germline, which a read error may explain. The V gene is TRBV2, the J gene TRBJ1-2; D gene unclear. CDR3 length equals 11 residues. From germline, CDR1 is SNHLY and CDR2 FYNNEI. CDR3 amino acids: CASSEESPGIF. The CDR3 DNA reads TGTGCCAGCAGTGAAGAAAGCCCGGGGATCTTC.

The sample holds a few counts of this clone. Other DNA sequences in the sample encode the same CDR3. CDR3 nucleotide sequence: TGTGCCAGCAGTGAACTCGGGGGTTACAATGAGCAGTTCTTC. Its protein product is CASSELGGYNEQFF. This chain joins TRBV2 and TRBJ2-1; D is possibly TRBD2 (6 bases). The CDR3 is made up of 14 amino acids. Germline V lookup: CDR1 SNHLY, CDR2 FYNNEI. V lost 2 bases and J 4 bases, leaving 9 bases between the germline ends. The variable domain in full, with the rest retrieved from reference TRBV2 and TRBJ2-1, is EPEVTQTPSHQVTQMGQEVILRCVPISNHLYFYWYRQILGQKVEFLVSFYNNEISEKSEIFDDQFSVERPDGSNFTLKIRSTKLEDSAMYFCASSELGGYNEQFFGPGTRLTVL.